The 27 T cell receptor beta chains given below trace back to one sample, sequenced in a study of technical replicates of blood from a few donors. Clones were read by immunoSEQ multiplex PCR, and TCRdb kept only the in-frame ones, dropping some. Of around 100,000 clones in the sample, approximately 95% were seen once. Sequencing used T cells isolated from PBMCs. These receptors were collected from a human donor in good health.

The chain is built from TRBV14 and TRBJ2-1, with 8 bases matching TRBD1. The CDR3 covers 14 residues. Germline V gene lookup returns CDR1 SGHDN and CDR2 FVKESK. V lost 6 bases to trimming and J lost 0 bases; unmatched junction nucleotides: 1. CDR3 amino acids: CASRDRGSYNEQFF. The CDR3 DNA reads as TGTGCCAGCAGAGACAGGGGCTCCTACAATGAGCAGTTCTTC. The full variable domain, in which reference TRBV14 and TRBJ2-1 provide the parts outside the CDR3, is EAGVTQFPSHSVIEKGQTVTLRCDPISGHDNLYWYRRVMGKEIKFLLHFVKESKQDESGMPNNRFLAERTGGTYSTLKVQPAELEDSGVYFCASRDRGSYNEQFFGPGTRLTVL.

The CDR3 nucleotides are TGTGCCAGCAGCAGGGACAGGGGGAACATTCAGTACTTC. Protein product: CASSRDRGNIQYF. The rearrangement links TRBV27 to TRBJ2-4, with 11 bases fitting TRBD1. This CDR3 has 13 amino acids. Per the germline V gene, CDR1 is MNHEY and CDR2 is SMNVEV (reference sequence). J was trimmed by 7 bases and V by 6 bases; bases with no gene match: 2.

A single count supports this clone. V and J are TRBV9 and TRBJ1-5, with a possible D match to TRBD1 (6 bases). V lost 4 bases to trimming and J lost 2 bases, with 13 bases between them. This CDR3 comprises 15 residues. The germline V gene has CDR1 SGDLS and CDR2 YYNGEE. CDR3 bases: TGTGCCAGCAGCCGAGGCGGGGGCGGCAATCAGCCCCAGCATTTT. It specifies CASSRGGGGNQPQHF.

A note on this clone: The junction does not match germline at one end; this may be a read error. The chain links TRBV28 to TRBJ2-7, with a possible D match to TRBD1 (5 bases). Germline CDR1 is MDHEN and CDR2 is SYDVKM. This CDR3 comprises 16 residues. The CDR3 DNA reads TGTGCCAGCAGTTTAAGCTCAAACAGGCTATCCTACGCGCAGTACTTC. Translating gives CASSLSSNRLSYAQYF.

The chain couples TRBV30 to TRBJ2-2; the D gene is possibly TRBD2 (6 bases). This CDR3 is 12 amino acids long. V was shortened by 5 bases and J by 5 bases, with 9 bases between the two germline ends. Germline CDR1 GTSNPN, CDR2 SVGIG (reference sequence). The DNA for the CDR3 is TGTGCCTGGGGGACTGAAACCGGGGAGCTGTTTTTT. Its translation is CAWGTETGELFF.

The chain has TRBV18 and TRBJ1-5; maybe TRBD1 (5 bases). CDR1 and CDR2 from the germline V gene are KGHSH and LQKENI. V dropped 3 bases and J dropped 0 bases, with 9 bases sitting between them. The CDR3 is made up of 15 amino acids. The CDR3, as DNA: TGTGCCAGCTCACCTGGACACTATAGCAATCAGCCCCAGCATTTT. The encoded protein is CASSPGHYSNQPQHF.

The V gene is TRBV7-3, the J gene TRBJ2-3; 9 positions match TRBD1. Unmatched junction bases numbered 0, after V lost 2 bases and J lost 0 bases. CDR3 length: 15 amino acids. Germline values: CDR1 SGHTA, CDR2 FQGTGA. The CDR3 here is CASSLGTGSTDTQYF. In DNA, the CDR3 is TGTGCCAGCAGCTTAGGGACAGGGAGCACAGATACGCAGTATTTT. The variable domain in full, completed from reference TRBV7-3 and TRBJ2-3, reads GAGVSQTPSNKVTEKGKYVELRCDPISGHTALYWYRQSLGQGPEFLIYFQGTGAADDSGLPNDRFFAVRPEGSVSTLKIQRTERGDSAVYLCASSLGTGSTDTQYFGPGTRLTVL.

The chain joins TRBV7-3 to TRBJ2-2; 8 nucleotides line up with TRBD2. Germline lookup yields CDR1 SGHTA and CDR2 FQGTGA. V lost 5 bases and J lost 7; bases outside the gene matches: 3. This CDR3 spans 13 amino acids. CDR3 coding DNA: TGTGCCAGCAGCCCGGGAGGGGTCGGGGAGCTGTTTTTT. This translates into CASSPGGVGELFF.

The CDR3 loop is CTSSQHQGGGTNYNEQFF. Here the CDR3 DNA reads TGCACCAGCAGCCAACACCAGGGGGGTGGAACTAACTACAATGAGCAGTTCTTC. This rearrangement joins TRBV1 to TRBJ2-1; whether TRBD1, the table's D call, matches the DNA was not checked. TRBV1 is a listed pseudogene. The CDR3 sequence is 18 residues long.

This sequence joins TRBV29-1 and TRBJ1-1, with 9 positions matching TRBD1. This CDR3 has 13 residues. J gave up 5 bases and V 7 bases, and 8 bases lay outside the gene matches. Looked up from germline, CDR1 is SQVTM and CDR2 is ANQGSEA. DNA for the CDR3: TGCAGCGGGGGGGACAGGGAAATTACTGAAGCTTTCTTT. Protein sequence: CSGGDREITEAFF.

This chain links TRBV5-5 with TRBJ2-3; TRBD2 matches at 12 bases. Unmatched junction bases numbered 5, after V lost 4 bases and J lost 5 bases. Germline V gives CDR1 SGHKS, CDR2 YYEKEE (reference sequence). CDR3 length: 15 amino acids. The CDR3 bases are TGTGCCAGCAGCGTTCTAGCGGGAGGGATAGATACGCAGTATTTT. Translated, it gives CASSVLAGGIDTQYF.

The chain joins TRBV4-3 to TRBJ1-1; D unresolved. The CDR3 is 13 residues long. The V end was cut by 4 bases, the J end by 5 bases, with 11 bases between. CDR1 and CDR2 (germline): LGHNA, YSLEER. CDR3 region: CASSLRGMTEAFF. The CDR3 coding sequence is TGCGCCAGCAGCCTTCGGGGAATGACTGAAGCTTTCTTT.

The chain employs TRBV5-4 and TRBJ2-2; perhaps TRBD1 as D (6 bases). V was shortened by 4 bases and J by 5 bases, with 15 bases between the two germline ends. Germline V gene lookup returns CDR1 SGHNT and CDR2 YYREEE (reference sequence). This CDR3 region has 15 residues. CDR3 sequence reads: CASSTTGIGTGELFF. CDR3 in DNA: TGTGCCAGCAGCACTACAGGGATAGGGACCGGGGAGCTGTTTTTT. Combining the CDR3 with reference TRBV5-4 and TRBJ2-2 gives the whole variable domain ETGVTQSPTHLIKTRGQQVTLRCSSQSGHNTVSWYQQALGQGPQFIFQYYREEENGRGNFPPRFSGLQFPNYSSELNVNALELDDSALYLCASSTTGIGTGELFFGEGSRLTVL.

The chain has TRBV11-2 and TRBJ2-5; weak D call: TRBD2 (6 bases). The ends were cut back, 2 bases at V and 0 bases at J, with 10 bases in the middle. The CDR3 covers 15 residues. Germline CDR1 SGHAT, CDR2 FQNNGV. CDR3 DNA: TGTGCCAGCAGCTTATATGCGGGGTACCAAGAGACCCAGTACTTC. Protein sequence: CASSLYAGYQETQYF.

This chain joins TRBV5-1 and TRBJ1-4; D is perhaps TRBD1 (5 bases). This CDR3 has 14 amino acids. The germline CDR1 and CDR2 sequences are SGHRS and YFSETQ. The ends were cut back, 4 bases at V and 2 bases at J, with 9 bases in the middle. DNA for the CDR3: TGCGCCAGCAGCCTAGGGGATACTAATGAAAAACTGTTTTTT. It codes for CASSLGDTNEKLFF.

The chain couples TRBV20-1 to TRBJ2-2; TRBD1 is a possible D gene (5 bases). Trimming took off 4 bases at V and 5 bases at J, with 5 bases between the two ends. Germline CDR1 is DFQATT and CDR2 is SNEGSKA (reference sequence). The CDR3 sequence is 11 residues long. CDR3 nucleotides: TGCAGTGCTAAGGGGACCGGGGAGCTGTTTTTT. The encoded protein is CSAKGTGELFF.

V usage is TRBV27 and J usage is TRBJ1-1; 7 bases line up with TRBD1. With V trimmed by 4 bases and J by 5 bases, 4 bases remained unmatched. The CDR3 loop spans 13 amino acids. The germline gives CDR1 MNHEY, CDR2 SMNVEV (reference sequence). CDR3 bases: TGTGCCAGCAGTTGGAACAGGGGAACTGAAGCTTTCTTT. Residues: CASSWNRGTEAFF.

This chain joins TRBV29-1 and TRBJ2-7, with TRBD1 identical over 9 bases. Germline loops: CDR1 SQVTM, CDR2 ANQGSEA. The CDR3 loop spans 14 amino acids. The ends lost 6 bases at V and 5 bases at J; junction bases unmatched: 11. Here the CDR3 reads CSVRVWTGDHEQYF. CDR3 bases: TGCAGCGTCAGAGTATGGACAGGGGACCACGAGCAGTACTTC.

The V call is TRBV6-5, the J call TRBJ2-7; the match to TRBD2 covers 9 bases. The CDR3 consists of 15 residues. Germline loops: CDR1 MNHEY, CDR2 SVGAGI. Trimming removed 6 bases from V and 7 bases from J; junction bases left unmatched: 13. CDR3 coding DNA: TGTGCCAGCAGCCATCAGACTAGCGGCTCCGGGGAGCAGTACTTC. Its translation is CASSHQTSGSGEQYF.

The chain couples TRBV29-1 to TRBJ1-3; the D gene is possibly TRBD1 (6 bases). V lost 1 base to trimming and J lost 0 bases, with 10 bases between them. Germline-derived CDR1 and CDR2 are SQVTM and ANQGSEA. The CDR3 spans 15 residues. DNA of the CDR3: TGCAGCGTTGAAGTGAGGGGGAGCTCTGGAAACACCATATATTTT. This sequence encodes CSVEVRGSSGNTIYF.

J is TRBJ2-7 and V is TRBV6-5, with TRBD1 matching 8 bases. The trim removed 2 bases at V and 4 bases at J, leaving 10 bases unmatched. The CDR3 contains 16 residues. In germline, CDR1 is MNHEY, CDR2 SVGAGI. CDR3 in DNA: TGTGCCAGCAGTTACGCAAGAGCAGGGGGCGGTTACGAGCAGTACTTC. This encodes CASSYARAGGGYEQYF.

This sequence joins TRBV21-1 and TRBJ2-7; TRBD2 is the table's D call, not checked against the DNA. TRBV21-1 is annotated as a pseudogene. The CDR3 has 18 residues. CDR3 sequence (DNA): TGTGCCAGCAGCAAAGTGCCGGGGGGCGGGATGAGCTCCTACGAGCAGTACTTC. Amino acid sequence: CASSKVPGGGMSSYEQYF.

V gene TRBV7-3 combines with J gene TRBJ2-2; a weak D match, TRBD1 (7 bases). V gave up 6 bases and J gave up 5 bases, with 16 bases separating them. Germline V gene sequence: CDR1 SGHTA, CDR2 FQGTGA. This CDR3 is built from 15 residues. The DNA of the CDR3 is TGTGCCAGCAGTCAGGGGGGACGGCTAACCGGGGAGCTGTTTTTT. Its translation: CASSQGGRLTGELFF.

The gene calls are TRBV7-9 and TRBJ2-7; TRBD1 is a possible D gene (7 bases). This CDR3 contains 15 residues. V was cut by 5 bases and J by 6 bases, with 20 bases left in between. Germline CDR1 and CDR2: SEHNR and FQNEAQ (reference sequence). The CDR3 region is CASSPLRQGGREQYF. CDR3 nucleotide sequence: TGTGCCAGCAGCCCACTCCGCCAGGGGGGTCGCGAGCAGTACTTC.

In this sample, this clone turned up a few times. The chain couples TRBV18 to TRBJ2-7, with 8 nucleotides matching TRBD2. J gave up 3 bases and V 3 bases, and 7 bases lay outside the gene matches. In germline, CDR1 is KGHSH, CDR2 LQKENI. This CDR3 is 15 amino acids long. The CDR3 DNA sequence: TGTGCCAGCTCACCCCCGGGACTAGAGGTCTACGAGCAGTACTTC. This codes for CASSPPGLEVYEQYF.

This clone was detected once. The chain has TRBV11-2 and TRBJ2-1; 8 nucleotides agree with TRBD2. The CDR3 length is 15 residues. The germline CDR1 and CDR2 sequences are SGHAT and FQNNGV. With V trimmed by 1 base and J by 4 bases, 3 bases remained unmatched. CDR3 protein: CASSLVSGAYNEQFF. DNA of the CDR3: TGTGCCAGCAGCTTAGTTAGCGGGGCTTACAATGAGCAGTTCTTC. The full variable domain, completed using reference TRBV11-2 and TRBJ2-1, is EAGVAQSPRYKIIEKRQSVAFWCNPISGHATLYWYQQILGQGPKLLIQFQNNGVVDDSQLPKDRFSAERLKGVDSTLKIQPAKLEDSAVYLCASSLVSGAYNEQFFGPGTRLTVL.

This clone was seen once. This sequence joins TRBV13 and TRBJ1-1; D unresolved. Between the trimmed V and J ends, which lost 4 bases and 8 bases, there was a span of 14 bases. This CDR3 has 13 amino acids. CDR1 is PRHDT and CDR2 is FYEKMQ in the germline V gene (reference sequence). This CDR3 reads CASSSLGPGEAFF. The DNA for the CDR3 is TGTGCCAGCAGCTCACTAGGACCGGGGGAAGCTTTCTTT.